The 14 T cell receptor beta chains presented below share a single source sample, sequenced in a study of T-cell memory formation after mild COVID-19. TCRdb independently ran MiXCR on the 5' RACE reads; one entry per CDR3 protein. The top ten clones hold around 23% of a sample with about 270,000 distinct CDR3 sequences, under 20% of them seen once. The sequenced sample was PBMCs or a T cell subset sorted from them (not recorded which). The origin of the receptors is a man younger than 35 who had mild COVID-19 (a few samples of this study predate the infection). Cell type and time point are not known.

This rearrangement joins TRBV20-1 to TRBJ2-2; no clear D. Germline-derived CDR1 and CDR2 are DFQATT and SNEGSKA (reference sequence). Deletions cut 0 bases from V and 2 bases from J, with 10 bases between. The CDR3 contains 15 residues. The CDR3 sequence is CSARDWQFNTGELFF. The CDR3 nucleotides read TGCAGTGCTAGAGATTGGCAGTTTAACACCGGGGAGCTGTTTTTT.

As for this clonotype: Mismatch with germline at one junction end may stem from a read error. DNA for the CDR3: TGTGCCAGCAGCTACCAAACCCAAGAGGGGATTTTT. Translating it yields CASSYQTQEGIF. V and J are TRBV7-9 and TRBJ1-1; TRBD1 might be the D (5 bases). CDR3 length: 12 amino acids. Germline assignment: CDR1 SEHNR and CDR2 FQNEAQ (reference sequence).

This clonotype was observed at least ten times. The junction shows a germline mismatch at one end, possibly a read error. The chain carries TRBV7-7 and TRBJ2-5; D perhaps matches TRBD2 (6 bases). Per germline, CDR1 SSHAT and CDR2 FNYEAQ (reference sequence). CDR3 size: 15 residues. The CDR3 is CASSSQPSAQETQYF. The CDR3 DNA reads TGTGCTAGCAGCTCCCAACCTAGCGCACAAGAGACCCAGTACTTC.

This chain links TRBV5-1 with TRBJ2-3; tentatively, D is TRBD1 (5 bases). CDR3 size: 14 residues. Germline V CDR1 and CDR2: SGHRS, YFSETQ. Trimming shortened V by 7 bases and J by 1 base, and 13 bases separated the two germline ends. The DNA of the CDR3 is TGCGCCAGCTATCAGGACACGGGCACAGATACGCAGTATTTT. This encodes CASYQDTGTDTQYF.

The genes are TRBV4-3 and TRBJ1-5; 8 nucleotides match TRBD1. CDR1 and CDR2 (germline): LGHNA, YSLEER. This CDR3 region has 18 residues. With V trimmed by 0 bases and J by 2 bases, 9 bases remained unmatched. The CDR3 DNA is TGCGCCAGCAGCCAAGAATTCTCAGGGGGCTTAGGCAATCAGCCCCAGCATTTT. Amino acid sequence: CASSQEFSGGLGNQPQHF.

This clonotype was counted between two and nine times. The chain recombines TRBV29-1 with TRBJ2-7; the D gene is possibly TRBD1 (6 bases). The CDR3 has 11 amino acids. Germline loops: CDR1 SQVTM, CDR2 ANQGSEA. With 5 bases removed from V and 7 bases from J, the gap between germline ends came to 12 bases. In DNA form, the CDR3 reads TGCAGCGTTAGCAGGGGTAGTGAGCAGTACGTC. Translated, it gives CSVSRGSEQYV.

The table lists this clonotype with many counts. This chain connects TRBV5-1 to TRBJ1-2, with D hard to call. Per germline, CDR1 SGHRS and CDR2 YFSETQ. The V and J ends lost 1 base and 6 bases respectively, with 7 bases between them. The CDR3 consists of 12 residues. The CDR3 DNA is TGCGCCAGCAGCTTGAACGTAGATGGCTACACCTTC. Residues: CASSLNVDGYTF.

The chain joins TRBV7-9 to TRBJ2-3, with a possible D match to TRBD1 (5 bases). The CDR3 runs to 15 residues. Trimming removed 2 bases from V and 3 bases from J, with 12 bases in between. CDR1 is SEHNR and CDR2 is FQNEAQ in the germline V gene (reference sequence). CDR3 DNA sequence: TGTGCCAGCAGCTTACAGGGATGGGTTACAGATACGCAGTATTTT. This encodes CASSLQGWVTDTQYF.

As concerns this clonotype: The DNA is left out, because the CDR3 cannot be placed on it with certainty; the CDR3 is given as TCRdb lists it. The gene calls are TRBV5-8 and TRBJ2-2; TRBD2 is the table's D call and was not checked against the DNA. The CDR3 length equals 14 residues, ends included. Germline CDR1 SGHTS, CDR2 YDEGEE. CDR3 in amino acids: CASSSRLAPGSCFF.

The rearrangement uses TRBV6-2 or TRBV6-3 and TRBJ2-1; 8 bases line up with TRBD2. This CDR3 comprises 15 residues. V lost 4 bases to trimming and J lost 6 bases; unmatched junction nucleotides: 8. Looked up from germline, CDR1 is MNHEY and CDR2 is SVGEGT. DNA for the CDR3: TGTGCCAGCAGTTTTGGGGGCGGGGGGCTCAATGAGCAGTTCTTC. Its protein product is CASSFGGGGLNEQFF.

This clonotype has just a few counts. V and J are TRBV15 and TRBJ2-7; 7 positions agree with TRBD1. Germline V gene sequence: CDR1 LNHNV, CDR2 YYDKDF (reference sequence). V trimming: 1 base; J trimming: 3 bases; junction bases outside the gene matches: 3. This CDR3 region has 14 residues. The chain's CDR3 is CATSRGDSRYEQYV. Here the CDR3 DNA reads TGTGCCACCAGCAGAGGGGACAGTCGCTACGAGCAGTACGTC.

This clonotype was observed a handful of times. The V and J genes are TRBV5-6 and TRBJ2-3; D might be TRBD1 or TRBD2, each matching 5 bases. Germline CDR1 reads SGHDT; CDR2 reads YYEEEE. V was pared by 4 bases and J by 8 bases, with 17 bases between. The CDR3 is 14 amino acids. CDR3 sequence reads: CASSVRRLRGTQYF. CDR3 DNA: TGTGCCAGCAGCGTACGGCGGTTGAGGGGTACGCAGTATTTT.

This clonotype was counted between two and nine times. The rearrangement joins TRBV2 to TRBJ2-7; D unresolved. Germline assignment: CDR1 SNHLY and CDR2 FYNNEI. CDR3 length: 11 residues. The V gene lost 7 bases and the J gene lost 7 bases, with 11 bases spanning the gap. CDR3 loop: CASKREAEQYF. The CDR3 DNA follows: TGTGCCAGCAAAAGAGAAGCAGAGCAGTACTTC.

In this sample, this clonotype turned up many times. The V and J genes are TRBV7-2 and TRBJ2-3; D call uncertain. Trimming took off 6 bases at V and 0 bases at J, with 7 bases between the two ends. Per the germline V gene, CDR1 is SGHTA and CDR2 is FQGNSA. CDR3 length: 13 residues. CDR3 DNA: TGTGCCAGCAGTTTTCCTAGCACAGATACGCAGTATTTT. Translating gives CASSFPSTDTQYF.